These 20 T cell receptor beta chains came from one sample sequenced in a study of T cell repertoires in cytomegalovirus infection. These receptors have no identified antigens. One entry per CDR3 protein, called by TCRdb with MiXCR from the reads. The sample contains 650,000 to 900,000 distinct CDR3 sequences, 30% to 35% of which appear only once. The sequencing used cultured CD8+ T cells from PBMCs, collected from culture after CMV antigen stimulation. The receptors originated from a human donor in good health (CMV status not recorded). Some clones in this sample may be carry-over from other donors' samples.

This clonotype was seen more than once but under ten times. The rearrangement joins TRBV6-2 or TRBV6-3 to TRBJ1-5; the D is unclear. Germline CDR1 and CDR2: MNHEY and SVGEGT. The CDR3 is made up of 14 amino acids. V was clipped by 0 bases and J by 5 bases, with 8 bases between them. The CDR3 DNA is TGTGCCAGCAGTTACTCGCTCAGTTATCAGCCCCAGCATTTT. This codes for CASSYSLSYQPQHF.

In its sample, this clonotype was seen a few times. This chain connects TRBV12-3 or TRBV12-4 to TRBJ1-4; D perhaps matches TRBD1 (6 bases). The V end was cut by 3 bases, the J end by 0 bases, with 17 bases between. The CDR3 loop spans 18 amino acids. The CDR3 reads CASSFDPTGPTTNEKLFF. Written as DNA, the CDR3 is TGTGCCAGCAGTTTTGATCCGACAGGACCCACAACTAATGAAAAACTGTTTTTT.

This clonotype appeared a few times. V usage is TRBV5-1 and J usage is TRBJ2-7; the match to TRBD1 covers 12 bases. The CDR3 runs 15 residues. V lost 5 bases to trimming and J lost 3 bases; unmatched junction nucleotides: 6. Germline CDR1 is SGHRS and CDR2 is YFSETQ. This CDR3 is CASRPGTGGGYEQYV. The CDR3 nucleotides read TGCGCCAGCAGACCCGGGACAGGGGGCGGCTACGAGCAGTACGTC.

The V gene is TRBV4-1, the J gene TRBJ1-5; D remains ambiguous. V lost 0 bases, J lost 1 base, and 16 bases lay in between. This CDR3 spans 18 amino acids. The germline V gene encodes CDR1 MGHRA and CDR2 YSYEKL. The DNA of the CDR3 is TGCGCCAGCAGCCAAGATCTGGCAGGCTGGGCAAGCAATCAGCCCCAGCATTTT. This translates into CASSQDLAGWASNQPQHF.

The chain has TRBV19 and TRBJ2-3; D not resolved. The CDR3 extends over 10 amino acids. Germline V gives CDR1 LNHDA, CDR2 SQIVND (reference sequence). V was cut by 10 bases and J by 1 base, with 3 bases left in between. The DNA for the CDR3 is TGTGCCACCCGCACAGATACGCAGTATTTT. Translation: CATRTDTQYF.

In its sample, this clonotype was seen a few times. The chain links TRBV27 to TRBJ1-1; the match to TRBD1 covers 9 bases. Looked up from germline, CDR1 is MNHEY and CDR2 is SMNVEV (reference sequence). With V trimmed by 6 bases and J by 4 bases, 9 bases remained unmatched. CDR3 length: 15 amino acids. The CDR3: CASSEMTGGSTEAFF. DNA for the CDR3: TGTGCCAGCAGCGAAATGACAGGGGGAAGCACTGAAGCTTTCTTT.

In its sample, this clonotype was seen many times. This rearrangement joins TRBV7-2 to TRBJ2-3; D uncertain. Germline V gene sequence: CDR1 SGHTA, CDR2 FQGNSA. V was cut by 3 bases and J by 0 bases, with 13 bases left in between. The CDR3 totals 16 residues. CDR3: CASSFVAETSTDTQYF. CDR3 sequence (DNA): TGTGCCAGCAGCTTTGTCGCGGAAACTAGCACAGATACGCAGTATTTT.

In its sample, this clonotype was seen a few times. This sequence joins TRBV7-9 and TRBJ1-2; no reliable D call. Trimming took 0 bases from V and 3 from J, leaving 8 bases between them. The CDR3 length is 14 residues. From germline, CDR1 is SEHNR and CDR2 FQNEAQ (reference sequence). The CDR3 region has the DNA TGTGCCAGCAGCTTAGCTGAGGCTGACTATGGCTACACCTTC. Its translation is CASSLAEADYGYTF. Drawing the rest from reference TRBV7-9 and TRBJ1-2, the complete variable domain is DTGVSQNPRHKITKRGQNVTFRCDPISEHNRLYWYRQTLGQGPEFLTYFQNEAQLEKSRLLSDRFSAERPKGSFSTLEIQRTEQGDSAMYLCASSLAEADYGYTFGSGTRLTVV.

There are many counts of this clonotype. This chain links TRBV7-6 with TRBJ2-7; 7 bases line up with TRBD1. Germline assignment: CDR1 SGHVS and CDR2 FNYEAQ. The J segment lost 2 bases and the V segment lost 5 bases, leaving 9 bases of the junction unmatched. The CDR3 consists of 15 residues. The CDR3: CASSQGQYGTYEQYF. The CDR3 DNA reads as TGTGCCAGCAGCCAGGGACAGTACGGAACCTACGAGCAGTACTTC.

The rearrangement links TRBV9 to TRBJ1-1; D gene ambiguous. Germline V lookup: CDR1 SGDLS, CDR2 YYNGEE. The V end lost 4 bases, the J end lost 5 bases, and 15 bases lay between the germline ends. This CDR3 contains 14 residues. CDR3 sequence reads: CASSPGSWGTEAFF. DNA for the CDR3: TGTGCCAGCAGCCCGGGGTCGTGGGGAACTGAAGCTTTCTTT. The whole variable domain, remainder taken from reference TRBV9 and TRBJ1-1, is DSGVTQTPKHLITATGQRVTLRCSPRSGDLSVYWYQQSLDQGLQFLIQYYNGEERAKGNILERFSAQQFPDLHSELNLSSLELGDSALYFCASSPGSWGTEAFFGQGTRLTVV.

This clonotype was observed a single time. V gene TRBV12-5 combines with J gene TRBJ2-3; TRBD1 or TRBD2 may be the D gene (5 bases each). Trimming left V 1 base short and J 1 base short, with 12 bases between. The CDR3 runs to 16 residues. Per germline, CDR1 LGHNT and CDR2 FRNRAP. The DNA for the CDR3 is TGTGCTAGTGGTTTGGCCATAGTGGGGGGCACAGATACGCAGTATTTT. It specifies CASGLAIVGGTDTQYF.

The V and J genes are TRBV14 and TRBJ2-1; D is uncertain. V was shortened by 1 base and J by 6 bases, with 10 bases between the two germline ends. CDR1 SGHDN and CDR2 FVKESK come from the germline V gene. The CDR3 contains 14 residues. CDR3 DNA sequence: TGTGCCAGCAGCCAAGGTCCGGGTACCAATGAGCAGTTCTTC. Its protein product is CASSQGPGTNEQFF.

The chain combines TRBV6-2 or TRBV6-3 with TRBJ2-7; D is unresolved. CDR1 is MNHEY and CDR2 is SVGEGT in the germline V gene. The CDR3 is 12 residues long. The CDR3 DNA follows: TGTGTCAGCAGCCACAAAGTTGAGGAGCAGTACGTC. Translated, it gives CVSSHKVEEQYV.

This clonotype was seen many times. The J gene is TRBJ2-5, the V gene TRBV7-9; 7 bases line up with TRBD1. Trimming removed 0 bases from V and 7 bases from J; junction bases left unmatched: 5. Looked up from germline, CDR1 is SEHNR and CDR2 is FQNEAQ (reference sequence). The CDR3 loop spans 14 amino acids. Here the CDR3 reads CASSLASAGGTQYF. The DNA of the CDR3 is TGTGCCAGCAGCTTAGCGTCGGCAGGGGGGACCCAGTACTTC.

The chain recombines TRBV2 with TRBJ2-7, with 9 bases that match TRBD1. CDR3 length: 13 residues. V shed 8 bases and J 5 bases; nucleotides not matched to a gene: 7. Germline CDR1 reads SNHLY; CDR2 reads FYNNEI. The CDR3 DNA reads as TGTGCCAGCCGTAGGGACAGGGAAAACGAGCAGTACTTC. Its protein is CASRRDRENEQYF.

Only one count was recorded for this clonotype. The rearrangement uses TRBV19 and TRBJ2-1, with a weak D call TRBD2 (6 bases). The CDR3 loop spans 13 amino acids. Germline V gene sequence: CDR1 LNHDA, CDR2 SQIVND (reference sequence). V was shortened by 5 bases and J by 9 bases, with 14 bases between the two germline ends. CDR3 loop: CASSDGGMGEQFF. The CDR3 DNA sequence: TGTGCCAGTAGTGATGGGGGGATGGGTGAGCAGTTCTTC.

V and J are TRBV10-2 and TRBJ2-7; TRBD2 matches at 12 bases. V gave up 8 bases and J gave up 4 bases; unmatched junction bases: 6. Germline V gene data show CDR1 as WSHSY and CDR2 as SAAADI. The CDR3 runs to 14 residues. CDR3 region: CASGQGLAGYEQYF. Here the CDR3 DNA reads TGCGCCAGCGGCCAAGGACTAGCGGGGTACGAGCAGTACTTC.

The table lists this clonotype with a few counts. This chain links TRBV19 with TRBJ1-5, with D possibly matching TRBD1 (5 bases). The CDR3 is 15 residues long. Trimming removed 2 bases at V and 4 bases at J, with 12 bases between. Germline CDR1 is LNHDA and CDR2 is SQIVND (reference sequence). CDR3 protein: CASSISRGRNQPQHF. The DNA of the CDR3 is TGTGCCAGTAGTATATCGAGGGGTCGTAATCAGCCCCAGCATTTT.

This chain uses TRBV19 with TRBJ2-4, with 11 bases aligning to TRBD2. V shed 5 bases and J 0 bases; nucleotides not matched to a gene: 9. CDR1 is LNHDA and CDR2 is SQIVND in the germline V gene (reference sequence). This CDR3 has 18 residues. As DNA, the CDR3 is TGTGCCAGTAGTCCACTAGCGGGGGACGTCGTAGCCAAAAACATTCAGTACTTC. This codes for CASSPLAGDVVAKNIQYF.

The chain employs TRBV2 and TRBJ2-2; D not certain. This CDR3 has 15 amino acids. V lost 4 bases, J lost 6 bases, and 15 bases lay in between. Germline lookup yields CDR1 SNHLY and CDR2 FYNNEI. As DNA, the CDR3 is TGTGCCAGCAGTGGCCGGGCTATTAACGCCGGGGAGCTGTTTTTT. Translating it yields CASSGRAINAGELFF.